The next 24 T cell receptor beta chains were all read from a single sample in a study of cytomegalovirus exposure and HLA in healthy donors (dated by TCRdb to the late 2010s). The library was prepared using the immunoSEQ multiplex PCR assay. TCRdb stores this immuneACCESS table with in-frame sequences only. Part of the clones is absent; in the studies checked, under half of the shortfall reflects unresolved V genes, and no reason is known for the rest. In all, the sample holds 130,000 or so clones, and 85% to 90% of those were seen once. The top ten clones comprise over 3% of the sample. The sequenced sample consisted of PBMCs. The receptors derive from a man aged 30 to 45 in good health and CMV-seronegative.

The chain joins TRBV4-3 to TRBJ1-1; TRBD1 matches 7 bases. V dropped 0 bases and J dropped 6; count of bases not matched to a gene: 10. Germline V CDR1 and CDR2: LGHNA, YSLEER. The CDR3 spans 16 residues. CDR3 in DNA: TGCGCCAGCAGCCAAGACCCGGGACAGATTAAGGCTGAAGCTTTCTTT. Its protein is CASSQDPGQIKAEAFF.

V and J are TRBV2 and TRBJ2-2; D might be TRBD1 (6 bases). This CDR3 has 15 residues. Germline CDR1 is SNHLY and CDR2 is FYNNEI. The V and J ends lost 3 bases and 7 bases respectively, with 15 bases between them. The CDR3 region is CASSDAQGTVGELFF. The CDR3 DNA reads as TGTGCCAGCAGTGATGCGCAGGGGACGGTCGGGGAGCTGTTTTTT.

The V and J genes are TRBV9 and TRBJ2-6; D may be TRBD2 (5 bases). Germline V gene lookup returns CDR1 SGDLS and CDR2 YYNGEE. The CDR3 covers 15 residues. With 2 bases removed from V and 3 bases from J, the gap between germline ends came to 9 bases. The CDR3 region is CASSVRALGANVLTF. CDR3 in DNA: TGTGCCAGCAGCGTGAGGGCGCTTGGGGCCAACGTCCTGACTTTC.

The gene calls are TRBV12-5 and TRBJ1-1; TRBD1 might be the D (6 bases). Trimming pared 5 bases from V and 1 base from J, leaving 8 bases between. The CDR3 is 13 amino acids. Germline V CDR1 and CDR2: LGHNT, FRNRAP. Written as DNA, the CDR3 is TGTGCTAGTGGTGGCAGGGGGAACACTGAAGCTTTCTTT. Its translation is CASGGRGNTEAFF. Full variable domain (outside the CDR3, taken from reference TRBV12-5 and TRBJ1-1): DARVTQTPRHKVTEMGQEVTMRCQPILGHNTVFWYRQTMMQGLELLAYFRNRAPLDDSGMPKDRFSAEMPDATLATLKIQPSEPRDSAVYFCASGGRGNTEAFFGQGTRLTVV.

This clone was counted between two and nine times. The chain joins TRBV28 to TRBJ1-6; no clear D gene. Trimming cost V 4 bases and J 9 bases, with 7 bases left between them. CDR1 MDHEN and CDR2 SYDVKM come from the germline V gene. The CDR3 runs 12 residues. CDR3 DNA sequence: TGTGCCAGCAGTTCGTCGGTTTCACCCCTCCACTTT. Residues: CASSSSVSPLHF.

The chain couples TRBV7-2 to TRBJ2-7; perhaps TRBD2 as D (5 bases). The CDR3 totals 14 residues. V shed 1 base and J shed 1 base, with 8 bases lying between them. Germline CDR1 and CDR2: SGHTA and FQGNSA. This chain's CDR3 is CASSLGGWSYEQYF. CDR3 sequence (DNA): TGTGCCAGCAGCTTAGGAGGGTGGTCCTACGAGCAGTACTTC.

The chain employs TRBV29-1 and TRBJ1-1; D remains unclear. This CDR3 has 10 residues. The V end lost 3 bases, the J end lost 8 bases, and 7 bases lay between the germline ends. Germline-derived CDR1 and CDR2 are SQVTM and ANQGSEA. In nucleotides, the CDR3 is TGCAGCGTTGAGTTGACAGAAGCTTTCTTT. Translating it yields CSVELTEAFF.

The chain recombines TRBV7-6 with TRBJ1-1; TRBD1 agrees at 7 bases. Germline V lookup: CDR1 SGHVS, CDR2 FNYEAQ. The CDR3 covers 18 residues. The trim removed 7 bases at V and 4 bases at J, leaving 21 bases unmatched. CDR3 bases: TGTGCCAGCACCCTGGCGGCGGCGAACAGGGGTATGGCCACTGAAGCTTTCTTT. This translates into CASTLAAANRGMATEAFF.

The chain recombines TRBV5-6 with TRBJ2-2; 8 nucleotides match TRBD1. The junction had 8 bases not matched to a gene; V was cut back by 1 base and J by 6 bases. This CDR3 is built from 16 residues. Looked up from germline, CDR1 is SGHDT and CDR2 is YYEEEE. The CDR3 loop is CASSLRAGQGSGELFF. The CDR3, as DNA: TGTGCCAGCAGCTTGCGAGCCGGACAGGGCTCCGGGGAGCTGTTTTTT. The full variable domain, completed using reference TRBV5-6 and TRBJ2-2, is DAGVTQSPTHLIKTRGQQVTLRCSPKSGHDTVSWYQQALGQGPQFIFQYYEEEERQRGNFPDRFSGHQFPNYSSELNVNALLLGDSALYLCASSLRAGQGSGELFFGEGSRLTVL.

This clone was observed once. The chain uses TRBV4-1 and TRBJ1-5; tentative D call: TRBD1 (6 bases). Trimming cost V 4 bases and J 7 bases, with 14 bases left between them. This CDR3 has 14 residues. Germline loops: CDR1 MGHRA, CDR2 YSYEKL. The DNA for the CDR3 is TGCGCCAGCAGCCGGACAGACTGGGGCCAGCCCCAGCATTTT. This encodes CASSRTDWGQPQHF.

The chain combines TRBV7-3 with TRBJ2-7, with D possibly TRBD2 on 7 matching bases. Between the trimmed V and J ends, which lost 1 base and 2 bases, there was a span of 15 bases. The CDR3 covers 16 residues. Germline lookup yields CDR1 SGHTA and CDR2 FQGTGA. CDR3 in DNA: TGTGCCAGCAGCTTAATTGCAACGGGGGGCCCCTACGAGCAGTACTTC. Encoded protein: CASSLIATGGPYEQYF.

V and J are TRBV5-4 and TRBJ2-1, with 8 bases lining up with TRBD1. From germline, CDR1 is SGHNT and CDR2 YYREEE (reference sequence). There are 15 residues in the CDR3. J lost 6 bases, V lost 4 bases, and 9 bases had no gene match. The CDR3 region is CASSGKDRVLNEQFF. In DNA, the CDR3 is TGTGCCAGCAGCGGAAAGGACAGGGTGCTCAATGAGCAGTTCTTC. The full variable domain, in which reference TRBV5-4 and TRBJ2-1 provide the parts outside the CDR3, is ETGVTQSPTHLIKTRGQQVTLRCSSQSGHNTVSWYQQALGQGPQFIFQYYREEENGRGNFPPRFSGLQFPNYSSELNVNALELDDSALYLCASSGKDRVLNEQFFGPGTRLTVL.

The J gene is TRBJ2-1, the V gene TRBV5-1; 11 nucleotides agree with TRBD2. V trimming: 0 bases; J trimming: 0 bases; junction bases outside the gene matches: 5. The CDR3 extends over 18 amino acids. The V gene's germline CDR1 is SGHRS and CDR2 YFSETQ. The CDR3 nucleotides read TGCGCCAGCAGCTTGGCCAATAGCGGGGGGGCCTCCTACAATGAGCAGTTCTTC. Translating it yields CASSLANSGGASYNEQFF.

V usage is TRBV11-3 and J usage is TRBJ2-7; possible D gene TRBD1, 6 bases. V dropped 4 bases and J dropped 4 bases, with 14 bases sitting between them. Germline lookup yields CDR1 SGHNT and CDR2 YENEEA. This CDR3 has 14 amino acids. This chain's CDR3 is CASSSRTASYEQYF. CDR3 in DNA: TGTGCCAGCAGCTCCAGGACAGCGAGTTACGAGCAGTACTTC.

The V call is TRBV19, the J call TRBJ1-5; D unresolved. The CDR3 loop spans 12 amino acids. The germline CDR1 and CDR2 sequences are LNHDA and SQIVND (reference sequence). V gave up 8 bases and J gave up 0 bases, with 5 bases separating them. CDR3 loop: CASGDSNQPQHF. The CDR3 DNA reads as TGTGCCAGTGGAGATAGCAATCAGCCCCAGCATTTT.

The chain employs TRBV18 and TRBJ1-5, with D unclear. The CDR3 loop spans 13 amino acids. In germline, CDR1 is KGHSH, CDR2 LQKENI. Trimming cost V 6 bases and J 10 bases, with 16 bases left between them. The CDR3, as DNA: TGTGCCAGCTCCCCCGCGGGAGGAGGACCCCAGCATTTT. Protein product: CASSPAGGGPQHF.

The gene calls are TRBV10-2 and TRBJ1-4; unclear D gene. The CDR3 covers 15 residues. Trimming removed 0 bases at V and 0 bases at J, with 5 bases between. The germline V gene encodes CDR1 WSHSY and CDR2 SAAADI. The CDR3 bases are TGCGCCAGCAGTGAGTCACTACCAACTAATGAAAAACTGTTTTTT. Its protein is CASSESLPTNEKLFF.

The CDR3 reads CASSGQGIYYGYTF. CDR3 bases: TGTGCCAGCTCAGGACAGGGAATCTACTATGGCTACACCTTC. The chain is built from TRBV18 and TRBJ1-2; 8 bases align to TRBD1. Losses at the gene ends were 5 bases for V and 3 bases for J; bases not matched to a gene: 5. This CDR3 has 14 amino acids. Germline V gene data show CDR1 as KGHSH and CDR2 as LQKENI.

The chain couples TRBV25-1 to TRBJ2-7; 9 bases are a match to TRBD1. Germline V gene lookup returns CDR1 MGHDK and CDR2 SYGVNS. Trimming cost V 9 bases and J 9 bases; bases outside gene matches: 15. The CDR3 totals 14 residues. The CDR3: CASRRNRGLSGQYF. For the CDR3, the DNA is TGTGCCAGTAGGCGGAACAGGGGGCTGTCGGGGCAGTACTTC.

This clone was counted only a few times. The DNA of the CDR3 is TGTGCCAGCAGCCCAGCGGGGCCGGATAATTCACCCCTCCACTTT. Amino acid sequence: CASSPAGPDNSPLHF. This chain joins TRBV7-9 and TRBJ1-6; D is possibly TRBD1 (5 bases). Germline V gives CDR1 SEHNR, CDR2 FQNEAQ (reference sequence). V was cut by 5 bases and J by 5 bases, with 13 bases left in between. The CDR3 runs 15 residues.

The chain recombines TRBV6-1 with TRBJ2-3; 16 bases match TRBD2. V lost 3 bases and J lost 6; bases outside the gene matches: 6. This CDR3 is built from 17 residues. Looked up from germline, CDR1 is MNHNS and CDR2 is SASEGT. The CDR3 DNA reads TGTGCCAGCAGTGACGGTGGGACTAGCGGGGGGGCCGATACGCAGTATTTT. Its protein is CASSDGGTSGGADTQYF.

The CDR3 is CSVVMNTEAFF. In DNA form, the CDR3 reads TGCAGCGTTGTAATGAACACTGAAGCTTTCTTT. The chain uses TRBV29-1 and TRBJ1-1; D uncertain. CDR1 and CDR2 (germline): SQVTM, ANQGSEA. The V end was cut by 4 bases, the J end by 0 bases, with 3 bases between. The CDR3 extends over 11 amino acids.

Only a few counts were recorded for this clone. The chain recombines TRBV21-1 with TRBJ1-5. TRBV21-1 is labeled a pseudogene. This CDR3 comprises 14 residues. CDR3 DNA: TGTGCCAGCAGCTCTCTACGGGGGAATCAGCCCCAGCATTTT. Translated: CASSSLRGNQPQHF.

The chain has TRBV7-2 and TRBJ1-6, with D tentatively TRBD1 (5 bases). The CDR3 has 14 amino acids. The V gene's germline CDR1 is SGHTA and CDR2 FQGNSA. The V gene lost 3 bases and the J gene lost 9 bases, with 12 bases spanning the gap. The CDR3 bases are TGTGCCAGCAGCTTGGGAAGGGGTAGTTCACCCCTCCACTTT. It encodes CASSLGRGSSPLHF.